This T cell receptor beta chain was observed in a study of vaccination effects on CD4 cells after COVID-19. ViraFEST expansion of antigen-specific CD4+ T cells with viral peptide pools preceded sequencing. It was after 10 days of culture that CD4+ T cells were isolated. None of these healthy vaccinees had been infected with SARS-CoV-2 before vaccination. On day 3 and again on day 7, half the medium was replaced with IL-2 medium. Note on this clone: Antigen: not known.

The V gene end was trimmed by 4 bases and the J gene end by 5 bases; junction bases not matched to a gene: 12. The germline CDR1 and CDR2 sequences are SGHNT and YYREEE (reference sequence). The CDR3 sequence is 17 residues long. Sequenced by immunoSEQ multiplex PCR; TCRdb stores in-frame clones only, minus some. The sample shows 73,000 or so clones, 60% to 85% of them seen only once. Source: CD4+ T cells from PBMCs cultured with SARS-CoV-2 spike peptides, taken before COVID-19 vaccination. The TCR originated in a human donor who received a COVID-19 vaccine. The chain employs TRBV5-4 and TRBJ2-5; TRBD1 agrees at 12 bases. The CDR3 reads CASSPGQGARQRETQYF. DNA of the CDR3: TGTGCCAGCAGCCCGGGACAGGGGGCGCGCCAGAGGGAGACCCAGTACTTC.